This TCR beta chain appears in the sequencing data of a study of vaccination and CD4 T cells after COVID-19. Whole-study context: Post-COVID samples were collected a median around 100 days following diagnosis, spanning 35 to 161. General observations from the study: Researchers report that a median roughly 90% of reactive clones in convalescent patients surfaced only post-vaccination.

Scientists ran DNA taken from cultured CD4+ T cells through the Oncomine TCR Beta short-read assay for sequencing. Once CD4+ T cells had been cultured, genomic DNA was extracted from them. TCRdb fed the PCR reads into MiXCR, producing one record per CDR3 protein. The sample comprises several thousand distinct CDR3 sequences, roughly a third of which are singletons, and approximately 25% rests with the top ten. The treatment was: roughly ten-day PBMC culture with coronavirus spike peptide pools or control peptides (ViraFEST assay). From the unexposed donor, CD4+ T cells were collected ahead of the COVID-19 pandemic (2011-2018). Points on this clonotype: Its antigen is undetermined.

Sample: CD4+ T cells from blood, cultured in vitro. The TCR originated in a human donor in good health.

CDR3 bases: TGTGCCAGCAGTCCTGTATACGAAAAACTGTTTTTT. This sequence encodes CASSPVYEKLFF. The J gene is TRBJ1-4, the V gene TRBV28; no clear D gene. Trimming took off 5 bases at V and 8 bases at J, with 9 bases between the two ends. The length of the CDR3 is 12 residues. Looked up from germline, CDR1 is MDHEN and CDR2 is SYDVKM.